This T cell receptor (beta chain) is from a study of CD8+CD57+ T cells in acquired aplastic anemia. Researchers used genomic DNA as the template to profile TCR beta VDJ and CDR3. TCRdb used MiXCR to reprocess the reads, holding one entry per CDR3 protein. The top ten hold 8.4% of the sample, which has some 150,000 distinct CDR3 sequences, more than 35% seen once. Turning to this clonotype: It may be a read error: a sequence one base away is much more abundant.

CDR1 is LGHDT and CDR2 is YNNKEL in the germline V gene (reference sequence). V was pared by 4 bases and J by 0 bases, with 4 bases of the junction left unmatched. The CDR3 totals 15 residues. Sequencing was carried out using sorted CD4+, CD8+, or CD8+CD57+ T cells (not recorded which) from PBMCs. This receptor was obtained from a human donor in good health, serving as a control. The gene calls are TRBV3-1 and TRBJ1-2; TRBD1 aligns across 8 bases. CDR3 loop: CASSRGTGANYGYTF. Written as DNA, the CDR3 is TGTGCCAGCAGCCGGGGGACAGGAGCTAACTATGGCTACACCTTC. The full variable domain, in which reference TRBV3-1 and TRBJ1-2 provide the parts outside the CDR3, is DTAVSQTPKYLVTQMGNDKSIKCEQNLGHDTMYWYKQDSKKFLKIMFSYNNKELIINETVPNRFSPKSPDKAHLNLHINSLELGDSAVYFCASSRGTGANYGYTFGSGTRLTVV.